The rows below give T cell receptor beta chains drawn from one sample of a study of identical twins. TCRdb re-called the 5' RACE reads through MiXCR, storing one row per CDR3 protein. The sample lists roughly 1,500,000 distinct CDR3 sequences, around 29% occurring once. The sequencing input was cord blood. The receptors derive from a newborn girl in good health. Each CDR3 is given with its conserved first and last residue. D genes are given only for firm matches. Clone sizes are given selectively: once, few, many, or a class where the clone is expanded.

TRBJ1-5	few	TRBV20-1	NA	TGCAGTGCTAAAGGGACGAGCGGTCAGCCCCAGCATTTT	CSAKGTSGQPQHF
TRBJ1-2	NA	TRBV4-1	NA	TGCGCCAGCAGCCAAGACCGAGGAGGGGGGAGCTCTAACTATGGCTACACCTTC	CASSQDRGGGSSNYGYTF
TRBJ2-3	NA	TRBV5-1	NA	TGCGCCAGCAGCCTACGGACCGGGATTTTGCCCACAGATACGCAGTATTTT	CASSLRTGILPTDTQYF
TRBJ2-7	NA	TRBV20-1	TRBD1	TGCAGTGCTAGCGACAGGGCAGGCGAGCAGTACTTC	CSASDRAGEQYF
TRBJ2-5	NA	TRBV7-2	TRBD2	TGTGCCAGCAGCTTAGGCGCGGGAGGCTCCCAAGAGACCCAGTACTTC	CASSLGAGGSQETQYF
TRBJ1-1	NA	TRBV29-1	NA	TGCAGCGTCCAACAGGTGTTGAACACTGAAGCTTTCTTT	CSVQQVLNTEAFF
TRBJ2-3	NA	TRBV4-1	TRBD2	TGCGCCAGCAGCCAACGCCCTAGCGGGAGTAGGCCAGATACGCAGTATTTT	CASSQRPSGSRPDTQYF
TRBJ2-3	NA	TRBV15	TRBD2	TGTGCCACCAGCAGAGTTCGGGCGACTAGCGGGGGGGGCACAGATACGCAGTATTTT	CATSRVRATSGGGTDTQYF
TRBJ2-2	once	TRBV20-1	NA	TGCAGTGCCCGGCCCCCTCTAGCGAACACCGGGGAGCTGTTTTTT	CSARPPLANTGELFF
TRBJ1-5	once	TRBV5-1	NA	TGCGCCAACAGCTTGCTCGGGGCAGGTCAGCCCCAGCATTTT	CANSLLGAGQPQHF
TRBJ1-2	few	TRBV3-1	NA	TGTGCCAGCAGCCAATCTGGGGTTGATGGCTACACCTTC	CASSQSGVDGYTF
TRBJ1-1	NA	TRBV24-1	TRBD1	TGTGCCACCAGTGATTTGCCGGACAGGGGGGCGGACACTGAAGCTTTCTTT	CATSDLPDRGADTEAFF
TRBJ2-2	NA	TRBV7-2	NA	TGTGCCAGCAGCTTAGCAGCGCCCGGGGAGCTGTTTTTT	CASSLAAPGELFF
TRBJ2-3	NA	TRBV5-6	NA	TGTGCCAGCAGCTTGGTACCGGGACTGACTCCCACAGATACGCAGTATTTT	CASSLVPGLTPTDTQYF
TRBJ2-3	few	TRBV29-1	TRBD2	TGCAGCGTTGGAGCGGGAGTACAGACAGATACGCAGTATTTT	CSVGAGVQTDTQYF
TRBJ2-7	few	TRBV5-6	NA	TGTGCCAGCAGACAGACCGGGACGGCTCCCTACGAGCAGTACTTC	CASRQTGTAPYEQYF
TRBJ1-1	NA	TRBV5-1	TRBD1	TGCGCCAGCAGCGGGAGGACAGGGGTGTACACTGAAGCTTTCTTT	CASSGRTGVYTEAFF
TRBJ1-1	few	TRBV3-1	NA	TGTGCCAGCAGCCCCAAACGGGCTAAGGTGAACACTGAAGCTTTCTTT	CASSPKRAKVNTEAFF
TRBJ1-2	many	TRBV2	NA	TGTGCCAGCAGTGAGTTTCGGGGGAACTATGGCTACACCTTC	CASSEFRGNYGYTF
TRBJ2-5	NA	TRBV20-1	TRBD2	TGCAGTGCTGTGCTAGCGGGGGGGTTTCAAGAGACCCAGTACTTC	CSAVLAGGFQETQYF
TRBJ2-4	few	TRBV20-1	NA	TGCAGTGCCGGCGGGCTCTTGCGAGCCAAAAACATTCAGTACTTC	CSAGGLLRAKNIQYF
TRBJ1-5	NA	TRBV2	TRBD1	TGTGCCAGCAGTTCGTGGACAGGGGCCGGCAATCAGCCCCAGCATTTT	CASSSWTGAGNQPQHF
TRBJ2-3	NA	TRBV27	NA	TGTGCCAGCAGTTTATCGTGGCTAGTAGTGGATACGCAGTATTTT	CASSLSWLVVDTQYF
TRBJ2-7	NA	TRBV18	NA	TGTGCCAGCTCACCTCAGAGGGGAAGCAATGAGCAGTACTTC	CASSPQRGSNEQYF
TRBJ2-7	NA	TRBV4-2	TRBD1	TGTGCCAGCAGCCAAGATTACAGGGGCCCTTACAATGAGCAGTACTTC	CASSQDYRGPYNEQYF
TRBJ1-2	NA	TRBV27	NA	TGTGCCAGCAGTTTCTCACGGCTGGGGCGCTACACCTTC	CASSFSRLGRYTF
TRBJ1-4	NA	TRBV20-1	NA	TGCAGTGCTAGAGATCGACGGGGTGGCGAAAAACTGTTTTTT	CSARDRRGGEKLFF
TRBJ2-7	few	TRBV20-1	NA	TGCAGTGCTAGAGATTCTTTTCTGGGAAGAGGCGAGCAGTACTTC	CSARDSFLGRGEQYF
TRBJ2-5	NA	TRBV6-1	NA	TGTGCCAGCAGTGAATACTCCACCTGCAATGAGCAGTACTTC	CASSEYSTCNEQYF
TRBJ1-6	NA	TRBV20-1	NA	TGCAGCGCGGCCGACGGGGGGACTAATTCACCCCTCCACTTT	CSAADGGTNSPLHF
TRBJ1-5	few	TRBV20-1	NA	TGCAGTGCTAGAGAGGGTTTCAATCAGCCCCAGCATTTT	CSAREGFNQPQHF